A single sample gave rise to the 21 T cell receptor beta chains below, sequenced in a study of shared clonotypes between healthy human individuals. Method: immunoSEQ multiplex PCR; TCRdb's copy keeps in-frame clones and lacks some. This table has approximately 1.4 million clones, around 98% appearing once. Sequences were obtained from naive CD4+ T cells sorted from blood. Subset: CD45RA+ positively selected. These receptor sequences come from a man younger than 45 in good health.

This chain links TRBV6-1 with TRBJ2-7; TRBD2 matches at 11 bases. CDR1 is MNHNS, CDR2 SASEGT, per germline. The length of the CDR3 is 14 residues. The junction had 9 bases not matched to a gene; V was cut back by 10 bases and J by 4 bases. The CDR3 is CATVRTSGSYEQYF. DNA for the CDR3: TGTGCCACGGTTCGGACTAGCGGGTCTTACGAGCAGTACTTC.

Points on this clone: The same CDR3 can be traced to other DNA sequences in this sample. V and J are TRBV9 and TRBJ2-1; D is perhaps TRBD2 (5 bases). The V gene lost 3 bases and the J gene lost 0 bases, with 10 bases spanning the gap. The CDR3 runs to 15 residues. Germline V gene data show CDR1 as SGDLS and CDR2 as YYNGEE. The CDR3 DNA sequence: TGTGCCAGCAGCGCAGCGGTTAGCTCCTACAATGAGCAGTTCTTC. This codes for CASSAAVSSYNEQFF.

The chain has TRBV6-8 and TRBJ1-4, with TRBD1 as a possible D gene (5 bases). Germline-derived CDR1 and CDR2 are MNHGY and SAAAGT. V lost 1 base to trimming and J lost 4 bases, with 19 bases between them. The CDR3 is 18 amino acids. This CDR3 reads CASSYWRGSGSFNEKLFF. As DNA, the CDR3 is TGTGCCAGCAGTTACTGGCGGGGGTCCGGGTCCTTTAATGAAAAACTGTTTTTT.

J is TRBJ2-6 and V is TRBV7-6, with D unresolved. CDR1 and CDR2 (germline): SGHVS, FNYEAQ. V lost 5 bases and J 5 bases, leaving 4 bases between the germline ends. This CDR3 has 12 amino acids. CDR3 sequence: CASSRRANVLTF. The DNA for the CDR3 is TGTGCCAGCAGCCGGCGGGCCAACGTCCTGACTTTC.

The gene calls are TRBV5-5 and TRBJ2-2; D is unresolved. V was cut by 3 bases and J by 1 base, with 10 bases left in between. Germline V gene data show CDR1 as SGHKS and CDR2 as YYEKEE (reference sequence). The CDR3 is 15 residues long. The CDR3 sequence: CASSSVTRNTGELFF. The CDR3 DNA sequence: TGTGCCAGCAGCTCTGTCACTCGGAACACCGGGGAGCTGTTTTTT.

CDR3 sequence (DNA): TGTGCCAGCAGCTTTGGAAGCCGCTCCTACGAGCAGTACTTC. Translation gives CASSFGSRSYEQYF. The chain joins TRBV5-4 to TRBJ2-7; D is undetermined. The CDR3 runs to 14 residues. CDR1 and CDR2 from the germline V gene are SGHNT and YYREEE (reference sequence). Trimming left V 2 bases short and J 0 bases short, with 9 bases between.

On this clone: This same CDR3 is encoded by further DNA sequences in the sample. This rearrangement joins TRBV5-4 to TRBJ2-5; a weak D match, TRBD2 (6 bases). The length of the CDR3 is 15 residues. Trimming removed 4 bases from V and 1 base from J, with 14 bases in between. From germline, CDR1 is SGHNT and CDR2 YYREEE (reference sequence). The CDR3 spells CASSLPSGGQETQYF. CDR3 coding DNA: TGTGCCAGCAGCCTCCCTTCCGGGGGCCAAGAGACCCAGTACTTC.

The rearrangement links TRBV6-1 to TRBJ1-5; 7 bases match TRBD1. CDR3 length equals 15 residues. Germline values: CDR1 MNHNS, CDR2 SASEGT. V trimming: 3 bases; J trimming: 7 bases; junction bases outside the gene matches: 9. Here the CDR3 reads CASSEAGQLNQPQHF. Written as DNA, the CDR3 is TGTGCCAGCAGTGAGGCGGGACAGCTGAACCAGCCCCAGCATTTT.

This clone occurred once. The V call is TRBV29-1, the J call TRBJ1-1, with 9 bases identical to TRBD1. CDR3 length: 15 residues. Per germline, CDR1 SQVTM and CDR2 ANQGSEA. J lost 1 base, V lost 7 bases, and 10 bases had no gene match. The CDR3: CSGGQGPIGNTEAFF. In DNA, the CDR3 is TGCAGCGGCGGACAGGGGCCAATAGGGAACACTGAAGCTTTCTTT.

The V call is TRBV27, the J call TRBJ1-1; no clear D. Germline CDR1 reads MNHEY; CDR2 reads SMNVEV (reference sequence). CDR3 length: 15 residues. The V end was cut by 2 bases, the J end by 0 bases, with 10 bases between. The CDR3 loop reads CASSLAASLNTEAFF. CDR3 bases: TGTGCCAGCAGTTTAGCCGCAAGCCTGAACACTGAAGCTTTCTTT.

V is TRBV28 and J is TRBJ1-3; D uncertain. Per the germline V gene, CDR1 is MDHEN and CDR2 is SYDVKM. V was cut by 3 bases and J by 0 bases, with 6 bases left in between. This CDR3 region has 14 residues. CDR3 sequence (DNA): TGTGCCAGCAGTTTGGACGTCTCTGGAAACACCATATATTTT. Amino acids: CASSLDVSGNTIYF.

This clone was seen once. The chain is built from TRBV28 and TRBJ2-3; D is perhaps TRBD1 or TRBD2 (7 bases each). Germline V gene data show CDR1 as MDHEN and CDR2 as SYDVKM. The CDR3 sequence is 15 residues long. The V end lost 6 bases, the J end lost 4 bases, and 17 bases lay between the germline ends. The CDR3 loop is CASSARSGGADTQYF. DNA for the CDR3: TGTGCCAGCAGCGCCAGATCAGGGGGGGCAGATACGCAGTATTTT.

The gene calls are TRBV7-9 and TRBJ2-5; perhaps TRBD2 as D (6 bases). CDR3 length equals 16 residues. Trimming took off 0 bases at V and 5 bases at J, with 16 bases between the two ends. Germline-derived CDR1 and CDR2 are SEHNR and FQNEAQ (reference sequence). The chain's CDR3 is CASSLAFTLAMETQYF. The CDR3 bases are TGTGCCAGCAGCTTAGCGTTTACACTAGCTATGGAGACCCAGTACTTC.

The genes are TRBV9 and TRBJ1-3; D is undetermined. Deletions cut 1 base from V and 9 bases from J, with 8 bases between. The CDR3 has 12 amino acids. The V gene's germline CDR1 is SGDLS and CDR2 YYNGEE. CDR3 region: CASSVRLGTIYF. The CDR3 coding sequence is TGTGCCAGCAGCGTACGGCTGGGCACCATATATTTT.

On this clone itself: The sample has other DNA sequences that encode this CDR3 too. CDR3 sequence (DNA): TGTGCCAGCAGTTCTGCTTTGAGCTACGAGCAGTACTTC. Protein: CASSSALSYEQYF. This chain joins TRBV28 and TRBJ2-7; no definite D call. V was shortened by 4 bases and J by 3 bases, with 10 bases between the two germline ends. Germline assignment: CDR1 MDHEN and CDR2 SYDVKM. This CDR3 region has 13 residues.

The chain uses TRBV9 and TRBJ1-2; D perhaps matches TRBD1 (5 bases). The CDR3 has 13 residues. V was trimmed by 4 bases and J by 2 bases, leaving 9 bases between them. Germline assignment: CDR1 SGDLS and CDR2 YYNGEE. CDR3 DNA sequence: TGTGCCAGCAGCTGGGGGTCCAACTATGGCTACACCTTC. Protein sequence: CASSWGSNYGYTF.

The CDR3 sequence: CASLGIPSTDTQYF. As DNA, the CDR3 is TGTGCCAGCCTCGGGATACCTAGCACAGATACGCAGTATTTT. The chain couples TRBV6-1 to TRBJ2-3, with TRBD2 as a possible D gene (5 bases). With 8 bases removed from V and 0 bases from J, the gap between germline ends came to 12 bases. The CDR3 length is 14 residues. Germline CDR1 reads MNHNS; CDR2 reads SASEGT.

The chain has TRBV7-3 and TRBJ2-3, with 9 bases fitting TRBD1. The CDR3 loop spans 15 amino acids. V lost 5 bases to trimming and J lost 2 bases; unmatched junction nucleotides: 5. CDR1 and CDR2 (germline): SGHTA, FQGTGA. The CDR3 nucleotides read TGTGCCAGCAGCATTACAGGGGGCATCACAGATACGCAGTATTTT. Encoded protein: CASSITGGITDTQYF.

CDR3 sequence reads: CASNDGNKNIQYF. The CDR3 DNA reads TGTGCCAGCAACGACGGAAACAAAAACATTCAGTACTTC. The chain links TRBV28 to TRBJ2-4; D not certain. There are 13 residues in the CDR3. V was shortened by 7 bases and J by 3 bases, with 10 bases between the two germline ends. Looked up from germline, CDR1 is MDHEN and CDR2 is SYDVKM.

A note on this clone: In the same sample, other DNA sequences code for this CDR3. The gene calls are TRBV27 and TRBJ2-7; 9 bases align to TRBD1. CDR1 is MNHEY, CDR2 SMNVEV, per germline (reference sequence). This CDR3 has 15 residues. V was pared by 2 bases and J by 4 bases, with 6 bases of the junction left unmatched. This CDR3 is CASSLSGTGLYEQYF. The DNA of the CDR3 is TGTGCCAGCAGTTTAAGCGGGACAGGGCTATACGAGCAGTACTTC.

The J gene is TRBJ2-2, the V gene TRBV14; TRBD1 matches at 7 bases. J lost 7 bases, V lost 1 base, and 6 bases had no gene match. There are 15 residues in the CDR3. Germline V CDR1 and CDR2: SGHDN, FVKESK. CDR3 sequence reads: CASSQVRTGFGELFF. The CDR3 DNA reads TGTGCCAGCAGCCAAGTCCGGACAGGCTTCGGGGAGCTGTTTTTT.